One and the same sample provided the 21 T cell receptor beta chains below, sequenced in a study of sequential checkpoint blockade in melanoma. Indicated treatment: randomized to nivolumab then ipilimumab (arm A) or the reverse (arm B). Sequenced by immunoSEQ multiplex PCR; TCRdb stores in-frame clones only, minus some. The table lists around 3,000 clones, about 30% of them singletons. The source material was tumor tissue (inferred from file names), sampled from a patient given nivolumab and ipilimumab in sequence. These TCRs come from a human donor with melanoma.

This clone was observed a few times. The chain employs TRBV11-3 and TRBJ1-1, with D perhaps TRBD1 (6 bases). V lost 2 bases and J 2 bases, leaving 9 bases between the germline ends. The length of the CDR3 is 14 residues. The germline V gene encodes CDR1 SGHNT and CDR2 YENEEA. The CDR3 sequence is CASSLRGGNTEAFF. The CDR3 DNA follows: TGTGCCAGCAGCTTAAGGGGGGGTAACACTGAAGCTTTCTTT.

The V gene is TRBV14, the J gene TRBJ2-3; D uncertain. The CDR3 consists of 13 residues. The ends were cut back, 1 base at V and 4 bases at J, with 6 bases in the middle. CDR1 SGHDN and CDR2 FVKESK come from the germline V gene. The CDR3, as DNA: TGTGCCAGCAGCCAAGTTGTCGCAGATACGCAGTATTTT. Amino acids: CASSQVVADTQYF.

The chain is built from TRBV6-8 and TRBJ2-1; 7 nucleotides match TRBD2. The junction had 7 bases not matched to a gene; V was cut back by 6 bases and J by 2 bases. Germline V gene data show CDR1 as MNHGY and CDR2 as SAAAGT. This CDR3 is built from 15 residues. The CDR3 bases are TGTGCCAGCAGACTTACTAGCGCGGCCTACAATGAGCAGTTCTTC. Translation gives CASRLTSAAYNEQFF.

The chain combines TRBV18 with TRBJ2-2; D is unresolved. CDR1 and CDR2 from the germline V gene are KGHSH and LQKENI. V lost 2 bases, J lost 1 base, and 5 bases lay in between. The CDR3 consists of 14 residues. CDR3 sequence: CASSPAQNTGELFF. The CDR3 region has the DNA TGTGCCAGCTCACCAGCACAGAACACCGGGGAGCTGTTTTTT.

This clone is judged medium-sized (0.01 to 0.1%). The chain recombines TRBV25-1 with TRBJ1-4; unclear D gene. This CDR3 contains 14 residues. Germline V gene data show CDR1 as MGHDK and CDR2 as SYGVNS. V was pared by 3 bases and J by 6 bases, with 11 bases between. CDR3 nucleotides: TGTGCCAGCAGTGATTGGGGAGAGGATGAAAAACTGTTTTTT. Translating it yields CASSDWGEDEKLFF.

The chain has TRBV18 and TRBJ2-4, with a tentative D call TRBD1 (6 bases). V gave up 0 bases and J gave up 4 bases, with 10 bases separating them. This CDR3 is built from 15 residues. Germline CDR1 reads KGHSH; CDR2 reads LQKENI. The CDR3 DNA sequence: TGTGCCAGCTCACCACCGGTGGGGGCAAAAAACATTCAGTACTTC. Its protein is CASSPPVGAKNIQYF.

The rearrangement links TRBV6-8 to TRBJ1-1; TRBD1 matches 9 bases. The CDR3 is made up of 14 amino acids. V shed 2 bases and J 5 bases; nucleotides not matched to a gene: 3. Looked up from germline, CDR1 is MNHGY and CDR2 is SAAAGT. The CDR3 DNA is TGTGCCAGCAGTTACACAGGGGGCGGAACTGAAGCTTTCTTT. Protein product: CASSYTGGGTEAFF.

This chain connects TRBV11-3 to TRBJ2-1; TRBD2 aligns across 8 bases. This CDR3 is 16 amino acids long. V lost 1 base to trimming and J lost 6 bases; unmatched junction nucleotides: 8. Germline CDR1 and CDR2: SGHNT and YENEEA. CDR3 sequence: CASSLGAGVGGNEQFF. CDR3 coding DNA: TGTGCCAGCAGCTTAGGAGCGGGAGTCGGAGGCAATGAGCAGTTCTTC.

The chain links TRBV10-3 to TRBJ2-2; 9 nucleotides line up with TRBD2. The CDR3 sequence is 15 residues long. J lost 8 bases, V lost 2 bases, and 6 bases had no gene match. Germline V gene lookup returns CDR1 ENHRY and CDR2 SYGVKD. The CDR3 DNA sequence: TGTGCCATCAGTGAGATCGCTAGCGGGAAGGGGGAGCTGTTTTTT. It yields the protein CAISEIASGKGELFF.

By share of the sample, this clone is large. V usage is TRBV9 and J usage is TRBJ2-5; D is uncertain. Per the germline V gene, CDR1 is SGDLS and CDR2 is YYNGEE. V was shortened by 0 bases and J by 0 bases, with 6 bases between the two germline ends. The CDR3 covers 14 residues. CDR3 sequence (DNA): TGTGCCAGCAGCGTAGGCATAAACCAAGAGACCCAGTACTTC. Protein product: CASSVGINQETQYF.

The chain combines TRBV12-2 with TRBJ2-3; TRBD2 was called by the table and not checked on the DNA. TRBV12-2 is a pseudogene. This CDR3 is built from 15 residues. The CDR3 sequence is CASRTSGDYTDTQYF. CDR3 DNA sequence: TGTGCCTCCCGGACTAGCGGGGATTACACAGATACGCAGTATTTT.

V is TRBV30 and J is TRBJ2-3; TRBD2 agrees at 8 bases. Trimming at V came to 3 bases and at J to 1 base, leaving 6 bases not matched to a gene. Germline CDR1 is GTSNPN and CDR2 is SVGIG (reference sequence). This CDR3 contains 15 residues. CDR3 DNA sequence: TGTGCCTGGAGACCGCGGGGGGCTGGCACAGATACGCAGTATTTT. As protein: CAWRPRGAGTDTQYF. The full variable domain, in which reference TRBV30 and TRBJ2-3 provide the parts outside the CDR3, is SQTIHQWPATLVQPVGSPLSLECTVEGTSNPNLYWYRQAAGRGLQLLFYSVGIGQISSEVPQNLSASRPQDRQFILSSKKLLLSDSGFYLCAWRPRGAGTDTQYFGPGTRLTVL.

The J gene is TRBJ2-2, the V gene TRBV11-3; D might be TRBD2 (5 bases). Trimming removed 3 bases from V and 4 bases from J, with 15 bases in between. The CDR3 runs to 16 residues. Germline V gene data show CDR1 as SGHNT and CDR2 as YENEEA. The CDR3 sequence is CASSFQPGAVTGELFF. The CDR3 DNA follows: TGTGCCAGCAGCTTCCAACCCGGAGCGGTCACCGGGGAGCTGTTTTTT.

CDR3 DNA sequence: TGTGCCACCAGCAGACCCGGGACAGGGGGCAATCAGCCCCAGCATTTT. Its translation: CATSRPGTGGNQPQHF. The V and J genes are TRBV15 and TRBJ1-5; 10 bases are a match to TRBD1. The V gene's germline CDR1 is LNHNV and CDR2 YYDKDF (reference sequence). The CDR3 sequence is 16 residues long. V shed 2 bases, J shed 2 bases, and the junction held 3 bases outside the gene matches.

A few counts support this clone. The chain recombines TRBV9 with TRBJ1-1; no definite D call. This CDR3 has 15 residues. From germline, CDR1 is SGDLS and CDR2 YYNGEE. Trimming cost V 0 bases and J 3 bases, with 12 bases left between them. The CDR3 sequence is CASSVAPAGYTEAFF. DNA for the CDR3: TGTGCCAGCAGCGTAGCTCCCGCAGGCTACACTGAAGCTTTCTTT.

This clone was seen more than once but under ten times. The genes are TRBV28 and TRBJ1-2, with 7 bases fitting TRBD1. Trimming cost V 7 bases and J 1 base; bases outside gene matches: 9. This CDR3 is 15 amino acids long. Per the germline V gene, CDR1 is MDHEN and CDR2 is SYDVKM. CDR3 in DNA: TGTGCCAGCAACCCAGTAAGGGGGCTTAACTATGGCTACACCTTC. Amino acids: CASNPVRGLNYGYTF.

Relative to its sample, this clone is medium-sized. The V gene is TRBV11-3, the J gene TRBJ2-1; D ambiguous. V lost 5 bases to trimming and J lost 0 bases, with 11 bases between them. Germline CDR1 SGHNT, CDR2 YENEEA. CDR3 length: 15 residues. The CDR3 coding sequence is TGTGCCAGCAGCCCTAGATCGGGCTCCTACAATGAGCAGTTCTTC. It yields the protein CASSPRSGSYNEQFF. Supplemented by reference TRBV11-3 and TRBJ2-1, the full variable domain reads EAGVVQSPRYKIIEKKQPVAFWCNPISGHNTLYWYLQNLGQGPELLIRYENEEAVDDSQLPKDRFSAERLKGVDSTLKIQPAELGDSAVYLCASSPRSGSYNEQFFGPGTRLTVL.

This clone appeared a single time. The chain carries TRBV5-1 and TRBJ2-1, with 8 nucleotides matching TRBD1. Losses at the gene ends were 4 bases for V and 6 bases for J; bases not matched to a gene: 9. CDR3 length: 15 residues. CDR1 and CDR2 (germline): SGHRS, YFSETQ. CDR3 region: CASSLRTGRTNEQFF. CDR3 nucleotide sequence: TGCGCCAGCAGCCTAAGGACAGGGAGGACCAATGAGCAGTTCTTC.

This rearrangement joins TRBV7-5 to TRBJ2-2; TRBD1, as called in the table, went unchecked against the DNA. TRBV7-5 is labeled a pseudogene. The length of the CDR3 is 15 residues. The CDR3 loop reads CASSSWTGWNGELFF. DNA of the CDR3: TGTGCCAGCAGCTCCTGGACAGGGTGGAACGGGGAGCTGTTTTTT.

The chain employs TRBV19 and TRBJ1-4; no firm D call. Germline lookup yields CDR1 LNHDA and CDR2 SQIVND (reference sequence). The CDR3 length is 13 residues. V lost 7 bases and J 7 bases, leaving 13 bases between the germline ends. In DNA, the CDR3 is TGTGCCAGTACTCCCCTCGAGGGTGAAAAACTGTTTTTT. Its translation is CASTPLEGEKLFF.

V is TRBV19 and J is TRBJ2-5; 9 nucleotides align to TRBD1. The CDR3 has 15 residues. Germline trimming cut 4 bases from V and 2 bases from J; bases unmatched to any gene: 5. Germline V lookup: CDR1 LNHDA, CDR2 SQIVND (reference sequence). DNA of the CDR3: TGTGCCAGTAGTACCGGGACAGGGTTACAAGAGACCCAGTACTTC. The encoded protein is CASSTGTGLQETQYF.